This entry describes one T cell receptor (beta chain). This sample is drawn from a study of blood T cells in healthy people across ages. The CDR3 sequence is 16 residues long. Germline V gives CDR1 KGHSH, CDR2 LQKENI. Germline trimming cut 8 bases from V and 3 bases from J; bases unmatched to any gene: 10. Next came a second PCR, run for about 7 to 12 cycles, which used a sample-barcoded 5' primer along with a J-beta primer mix. TCRdb passed the 5' RACE reads through MiXCR, listing each CDR3 protein once. The data show around 1,900,000 distinct CDR3 sequences, roughly 43% seen once. The chain combines TRBV18 with TRBJ1-4, with TRBD1 matching 9 bases. What was sequenced was blood. This sequence originates from a human donor in good health. The CDR3 region has the DNA TGTGCCAGCACCACACCGAGGACAGGGGCTAATGAAAAACTGTTTTTT. It encodes CASTTPRTGANEKLFF.